The 14 T cell receptor beta chains presented below share a single source sample, sequenced in a study of T cells expressing NK-cell markers. TCRdb derives one entry per CDR3 protein from the 5' RACE reads, leaving out DNA. The sample holds just under 7,500 distinct CDR3 sequences. The sequenced sample was blood T cells: a sorted CD56 or NKG2C T cell subset, CD4+ or CD8+ T cells, or bulk PBMC T cells (not recorded which). The source is a man between 18 and 69 years old in good health.

The gene calls are TRBV28 and TRBJ2-5; TCRdb reports TRBD2, a call that lacks DNA to check it against. Germline loops: CDR1 MDHEN, CDR2 SYDVKM. The CDR3 totals 16 residues. The CDR3 is CASSFLSSGGLETQYF.

The J gene is TRBJ2-7, the V gene TRBV6-2 or TRBV6-3; absent DNA, TCRdb's TRBD2 call cannot be checked. This CDR3 contains 15 residues. The germline V gene encodes CDR1 MNHEY and CDR2 SVGEGT. This chain's CDR3 is CASSYGLAGSYEQYF.

V usage is TRBV6-6 and J usage is TRBJ2-2. This CDR3 spans 12 amino acids. In germline, CDR1 is MNHNY, CDR2 SVGAGI (reference sequence). CDR3 region: CASYPNTGELFF.

V gene TRBV6-5 combines with J gene TRBJ2-7; TCRdb gives TRBD2 as the D gene, but with no DNA this cannot be confirmed. CDR1 is MNHEY, CDR2 SVGAGI, per germline. The CDR3 has 14 amino acids. CDR3 sequence reads: CASSYTGPTDEQYF.

The CDR3 sequence is CSAPDRFGGGVGNEQFF. The genes are TRBV20-1 and TRBJ2-1; the TCRdb D gene call, TRBD2, has no DNA to confirm it. Germline V gene data show CDR1 as DFQATT and CDR2 as SNEGSKA (reference sequence). The CDR3 contains 17 residues.

This chain links TRBV6-1 with TRBJ2-1; TCRdb returns TRBD2, unconfirmable since there is no DNA. This CDR3 is 15 amino acids long. Germline loops: CDR1 MNHNS, CDR2 SASEGT. The CDR3 protein is CASSPGLAGPDEQFF.

The rearrangement links TRBV9 to TRBJ1-1. Germline V lookup: CDR1 SGDLS, CDR2 YYNGEE. This CDR3 has 15 residues. The CDR3 sequence: CASSVYGGVNTEAFF.

CDR3 amino acids: CASSALAGGPHEQYF. The chain has TRBV6-1 and TRBJ2-7; the D call from TCRdb, TRBD2, cannot be confirmed without DNA. Germline V gives CDR1 MNHNS, CDR2 SASEGT. The CDR3 spans 15 residues.

V and J are TRBV7-2 and TRBJ2-1; absent DNA, TCRdb's TRBD2 call cannot be checked. The CDR3 length is 16 residues. The germline CDR1 and CDR2 sequences are SGHTA and FQGNSA. CDR3: CASSTRAGGLYNEQFF.

V and J are TRBV2 and TRBJ2-1; the TCRdb D gene call, TRBD2, has no DNA to confirm it. Germline CDR1 SNHLY, CDR2 FYNNEI. The CDR3 has 14 amino acids. CDR3 residues: CATVGTSGLNEQFF. Variable domain in full (rest from reference TRBV2 and TRBJ2-1): EPEVTQTPSHQVTQMGQEVILRCVPISNHLYFYWYRQILGQKVEFLVSFYNNEISEKSEIFDDQFSVERPDGSNFTLKIRSTKLEDSAMYFCATVGTSGLNEQFFGPGTRLTVL.

This clonotype is labeled large based on frequency. This chain connects TRBV5-8 to TRBJ2-7; TCRdb designates TRBD1, a call that cannot be tested without DNA. Germline V CDR1 and CDR2: SGHTS, YDEGEE. The CDR3 runs to 15 residues. This chain's CDR3 is CASSRGTWSSYEQYF.

This chain's CDR3 is CASSPRGRATGELFF. J is TRBJ2-2 and V is TRBV11-2. There are 15 residues in the CDR3. Germline-derived CDR1 and CDR2 are SGHAT and FQNNGV.

The chain carries TRBV1 and TRBJ2-1. TRBV1 is flagged as a pseudogene. The CDR3 has 13 amino acids. CDR3 loop: CTSSQAKRGEQFF.

V gene TRBV6-1 combines with J gene TRBJ1-6. The CDR3 extends over 15 amino acids. Germline V gene lookup returns CDR1 MNHNS and CDR2 SASEGT. CDR3 in amino acids: CASSESPGTAAPLHF.